Following are 19 T cell receptor beta chains from one sample sequenced in a study of shared clonotypes between healthy human individuals. The data were produced by immunoSEQ multiplex PCR, yet TCRdb's version contains in-frame clones alone and is incomplete. Among more than 1.2 million clones, 98% to 99% were seen once, and the ten largest hold around 0.38%. Sequencing was carried out using naive CD4+ T cells sorted from blood. Described subset: CD45RA+ positively selected. Receptor source: a man aged 25-45 years in good health.

V usage is TRBV25-1 and J usage is TRBJ2-3; the D gene is possibly TRBD2 (5 bases). Germline V lookup: CDR1 MGHDK, CDR2 SYGVNS. V was cut by 2 bases and J by 5 bases, with 8 bases left in between. The CDR3 length is 13 residues. This CDR3 is CASSELALDTQYF. DNA for the CDR3: TGTGCCAGCAGTGAACTAGCACTAGATACGCAGTATTTT.

This chain links TRBV10-3 with TRBJ2-7, with 9 bases lining up with TRBD2. CDR1 is ENHRY and CDR2 is SYGVKD in the germline V gene. The CDR3 runs to 15 residues. The junction had 8 bases not matched to a gene; V was cut back by 4 bases and J by 4 bases. CDR3 sequence: CAISGGLANHYEQYF. DNA of the CDR3: TGTGCCATCAGTGGTGGACTAGCGAACCATTACGAGCAGTACTTC.

The rearrangement joins TRBV28 to TRBJ2-6; no clear D. The CDR3 sequence is 15 residues long. Trimming pared 6 bases from V and 1 base from J, leaving 10 bases between. Germline V gives CDR1 MDHEN, CDR2 SYDVKM. The CDR3 DNA reads TGTGCCAGCAGCCCCTGGGCTTCTGGGGCCAACGTCCTGACTTTC. Protein sequence: CASSPWASGANVLTF.

This clone was seen once. CDR3 in amino acids: CASSSSKPLYEQYF. The CDR3 coding sequence is TGTGCCAGCAGCTCGTCCAAGCCCCTATACGAGCAGTACTTC. The V call is TRBV11-2, the J call TRBJ2-7; the D is unclear. With 4 bases removed from V and 4 bases from J, the gap between germline ends came to 14 bases. The V gene's germline CDR1 is SGHAT and CDR2 FQNNGV. This CDR3 comprises 14 residues.

Note on this clone: Additional DNA sequences in this sample encode the identical CDR3. The CDR3: CASSSTSGSYEQYF. The CDR3 DNA is TGCGCCAGCAGCTCAACTAGCGGGTCCTACGAGCAGTACTTC. The genes are TRBV5-1 and TRBJ2-7, with TRBD2 matching over 9 bases. The germline V gene encodes CDR1 SGHRS and CDR2 YFSETQ. This CDR3 is built from 14 residues. The junction had 2 bases not matched to a gene; V was cut back by 3 bases and J by 1 base.

The J gene is TRBJ2-5, the V gene TRBV5-4, with a possible D match to TRBD1 (7 bases). The CDR3 covers 16 residues. Germline CDR1 reads SGHNT; CDR2 reads YYREEE (reference sequence). V lost 3 bases and J 4 bases, leaving 19 bases between the germline ends. CDR3 DNA: TGTGCCAGCAGCTGGGGGGCGACAGGGTTGGCAGAGACCCAGTACTTC. Encoded protein: CASSWGATGLAETQYF.

On this clone itself: Other DNA sequences in the same sample also yield this CDR3. The CDR3 loop is CATSRGGTNEKLFF. The DNA for the CDR3 is TGTGCCACCAGCAGAGGGGGAACTAATGAAAAACTGTTTTTT. The chain carries TRBV15 and TRBJ1-4, with D uncertain. The V gene's germline CDR1 is LNHNV and CDR2 YYDKDF (reference sequence). V lost 1 base and J lost 1, with 4 bases in between. The CDR3 consists of 14 residues.

In this sample, this clone turned up once. This chain joins TRBV5-1 and TRBJ1-1, with a weak D call TRBD1 (6 bases). Germline CDR1 SGHRS, CDR2 YFSETQ. The CDR3 is 15 residues long. Trimming took off 4 bases at V and 5 bases at J, with 18 bases between the two ends. CDR3 in amino acids: CASSLRGGTTTEAFF. In DNA form, the CDR3 reads TGCGCCAGCAGCCTTAGGGGGGGAACCACGACTGAAGCTTTCTTT.

The chain couples TRBV29-1 to TRBJ2-5, with 7 bases that match TRBD1. The germline V gene encodes CDR1 SQVTM and CDR2 ANQGSEA. The CDR3 extends over 11 amino acids. V lost 8 bases to trimming and J lost 4 bases; unmatched junction nucleotides: 4. The CDR3 region is CSTRGRETQYF. CDR3 DNA: TGCAGCACTAGGGGGCGAGAGACCCAGTACTTC.

This clone occurred once. This chain connects TRBV7-9 to TRBJ2-1; 7 bases match TRBD1. Germline CDR1 and CDR2: SEHNR and FQNEAQ (reference sequence). The CDR3 runs to 13 residues. With 3 bases clipped from V and 6 bases from J, the junction kept 2 bases outside the gene matches. DNA of the CDR3: TGTGCCAGCAGCTTCCGACAGGGCAATGAGCAGTTCTTC. The encoded protein is CASSFRQGNEQFF.

This clone appeared once. The chain recombines TRBV9 with TRBJ1-1; a possible D gene is TRBD1 (5 bases). This CDR3 contains 15 residues. Germline CDR1 is SGDLS and CDR2 is YYNGEE. V lost 4 bases to trimming and J lost 3 bases, with 16 bases between them. For the CDR3, the DNA is TGTGCCAGCAGCCCAGAACGGGGGATATACACTGAAGCTTTCTTT. This encodes CASSPERGIYTEAFF.

Concerning this clone itself: Distinct nucleotide sequences in the sample also encode this CDR3. The genes are TRBV7-8 and TRBJ2-7; 14 nucleotides agree with TRBD2. The J segment lost 3 bases and the V segment lost 4 bases, leaving 2 bases of the junction unmatched. The CDR3 runs to 15 residues. Germline V CDR1 and CDR2: SGHVS, FQNEAQ. In DNA form, the CDR3 reads TGTGCCAGCAGCTCGGGACTAGCGGGAGTCTACGAGCAGTACTTC. Translating gives CASSSGLAGVYEQYF. The full variable domain, its missing parts supplied by reference TRBV7-8 and TRBJ2-7, is GAGVSQSPRYKVAKRGQDVALRCDPISGHVSLFWYQQALGQGPEFLTYFQNEAQLDKSGLPSDRFFAERPEGSVSTLKIQRTQQEDSAVYLCASSSGLAGVYEQYFGPGTRLTVT.

The rearrangement links TRBV28 to TRBJ1-5, with 7 bases aligning to TRBD1. J lost 16 bases, V lost 6 bases, and 12 bases had no gene match. The germline V gene encodes CDR1 MDHEN and CDR2 SYDVKM. The CDR3 length is 12 residues. The CDR3 nucleotides are TGTGCCAGCAGGTCTCGGACAGGCTCCGGACATTTT. Amino acid sequence: CASRSRTGSGHF.

This rearrangement joins TRBV18 to TRBJ1-2; tentatively, D is TRBD1 (6 bases). The length of the CDR3 is 14 residues. V was clipped by 3 bases and J by 0 bases, with 8 bases between them. Germline CDR1 and CDR2: KGHSH and LQKENI. The CDR3 spells CASSPGQANYGYTF. CDR3 coding DNA: TGTGCCAGCTCACCGGGACAAGCTAACTATGGCTACACCTTC. Full variable domain (outside the CDR3, taken from reference TRBV18 and TRBJ1-2): NAGVMQNPRHLVRRRGQEARLRCSPMKGHSHVYWYRQLPEEGLKFMVYLQKENIIDESGMPKERFSAEFPKEGPSILRIQQVVRGDSAAYFCASSPGQANYGYTFGSGTRLTVV.

The chain employs TRBV6-5 and TRBJ2-1, with 8 bases matching TRBD2. Germline loops: CDR1 MNHEY, CDR2 SVGAGI. V shed 2 bases and J 8 bases; nucleotides not matched to a gene: 11. The CDR3 has 16 amino acids. The CDR3 bases are TGTGCCAGCAGTTACGTGGGGAGCGGGAGACGAGATGAGCAGTTCTTC. Its translation is CASSYVGSGRRDEQFF.

With regard to this clone: At one of its ends the junction is not consistent with the germline gene, which may arise from a read error. The chain has TRBV7-7 and TRBJ2-1, with 11 bases aligning to TRBD2. This CDR3 has 16 residues. The germline V gene encodes CDR1 SSHAT and CDR2 FNYEAQ (reference sequence). CDR3 protein: CASSHGLLAGVDEQFF. The CDR3 DNA reads as TGTGCTAGCAGCCACGGGTTACTAGCGGGAGTGGATGAGCAGTTCTTC. Looking up the rest from reference TRBV7-7 and TRBJ2-1 gives the full variable domain: GAGVSQSPRYKVTKRGQDVTLRCDPISSHATLYWYQQALGQGPEFLTYFNYEAQPDKSGLPSDRFSAERPEGSISTLTIQRTEQRDSAMYRCASSHGLLAGVDEQFFGPGTRLTVL.

The chain uses TRBV7-2 and TRBJ2-5, with TRBD2 as a possible D gene (6 bases). The CDR3 sequence is 13 residues long. In germline, CDR1 is SGHTA, CDR2 FQGNSA. Trimming pared 5 bases from V and 8 bases from J, leaving 15 bases between. The DNA of the CDR3 is TGTGCCAGCAGCCAGACTAGAGGGGTAACCCAGTACTTC. Translating it yields CASSQTRGVTQYF.

This rearrangement joins TRBV12-2 to TRBJ2-7; TRBD1 is taken as the D call from the table, unchecked against the DNA. TRBV12-2 is a pseudogene locus. The CDR3 is 16 residues long. The CDR3 DNA is TGTGCAAGTCGCTCCGATTGTGGACAGCCGAACTACGAGCAGTACTTC. Translated: CASRSDCGQPNYEQYF.

The chain carries TRBV7-6 and TRBJ2-3, with D perhaps matching TRBD1 (6 bases). The CDR3 has 17 residues. The germline gives CDR1 SGHVS, CDR2 FNYEAQ. V shed 1 base and J shed 1 base, with 15 bases lying between them. The CDR3 coding sequence is TGTGCCAGCAGCTTAGGGCGGACAGTTCAGGGCACAGATACGCAGTATTTT. Translation: CASSLGRTVQGTDTQYF.